This T cell receptor (beta chain) was obtained from a study of blood T cell repertoires in COVID-19. At the level of the study: Sites in the United States, Italy and Spain provided acute and convalescent COVID-19 samples. Sample material is recorded as cDNA or gDNA derived from T cells, B-cell-depleted T cells, or PBMCs.

The authors' processing: Nucleated cell number was recorded as an estimate derived from reference gene primer amplification. Only in-frame clones appear in the TCRdb table, and some are missing; sequencing was by immunoSEQ multiplex PCR. V and J calls and clone size are as listed in that table; D and trimming were resolved from the DNA. The data show under 250,000 clones, with nearly 90% seen just once and 3% held by the top ten. The V end lost 4 bases, the J end lost 6 bases, and 14 bases lay between the germline ends. Germline CDR1 is SGDLS and CDR2 is YYNGEE. This CDR3 is built from 13 residues. The sample was peripheral blood. This clonotype originated in a man between 18 and 35 years old with active or convalescent COVID-19. V usage is TRBV9 and J usage is TRBJ2-7, with a possible D match to TRBD1 (7 bases). The CDR3 loop reads CASSPSQGGEQYF. The CDR3 region has the DNA TGTGCCAGCAGCCCCTCCCAGGGGGGCGAGCAGTACTTC.